These 27 T cell receptor beta chains originate from one sample sequenced in a study of shared clonotypes between healthy human individuals. This table comes from immunoSEQ multiplex PCR, and its TCRdb copy is limited to in-frame clones, with some not included. The sample lists roughly 700,000 clones; 90% were seen once. The sample was memory CD8+ T cells from PBMCs. Subset here: CD45RO+ cells pooled with CCR7-negative TemRA cells. The receptors originated from a young man in good health. Some clones in this sample may be carry-over from other donors' samples.

The chain employs TRBV27 and TRBJ2-7; perhaps TRBD1 as D (5 bases). Germline V gene lookup returns CDR1 MNHEY and CDR2 SMNVEV (reference sequence). The V end lost 3 bases, the J end lost 5 bases, and 11 bases lay between the germline ends. The CDR3 is 13 residues long. CDR3 in DNA: TGTGCCAGCAGTTTTATACAGGCAAACGAGCAGTACTTC. Encoded protein: CASSFIQANEQYF.

J is TRBJ1-1 and V is TRBV11-3; no definite D call. Deletions cut 5 bases from V and 2 bases from J, with 9 bases between. From germline, CDR1 is SGHNT and CDR2 YENEEA. The length of the CDR3 is 13 residues. This chain's CDR3 is CASSPLGNTEAFF. The DNA of the CDR3 is TGTGCCAGCAGCCCGTTAGGTAACACTGAAGCTTTCTTT.

In this sample, this clone turned up once. The chain couples TRBV7-8 to TRBJ2-7; D is ambiguous. The germline V and J ends were trimmed by 0 bases and 6 bases, with 3 bases remaining between them. CDR3 size: 11 residues. In germline, CDR1 is SGHVS, CDR2 FQNEAQ. The CDR3 protein is CASSLAFEQYF. The CDR3 coding sequence is TGTGCCAGCAGCTTAGCGTTCGAGCAGTACTTC.

J is TRBJ2-1 and V is TRBV9; 8 bases agree with TRBD2. The CDR3 is 19 amino acids. CDR1 and CDR2 from the germline V gene are SGDLS and YYNGEE. Trimming took 3 bases from V and 0 from J; bases not matched to a gene: 14. As DNA, the CDR3 is TGTGCCAGCAGCGACAACCCCGGGGGGGACCCGAGCTCCTACAATGAGCAGTTCTTC. It translates to CASSDNPGGDPSSYNEQFF.

J is TRBJ1-1 and V is TRBV27; no reliable D call. V lost 0 bases, J lost 1 base, and 12 bases lay in between. The CDR3 runs to 16 residues. CDR1 and CDR2 (germline): MNHEY, SMNVEV (reference sequence). The CDR3 DNA sequence: TGTGCCAGCAGTTTATCGTCTTACCCAACGAACACTGAAGCTTTCTTT. Protein product: CASSLSSYPTNTEAFF.

The chain links TRBV18 to TRBJ2-1; 9 bases match TRBD1. The CDR3 is 16 amino acids. Germline V gene lookup returns CDR1 KGHSH and CDR2 LQKENI. After removal of 3 bases from V and 8 bases from J, the junction contained 11 bases not matched to a gene. DNA of the CDR3: TGTGCCAGCTCACCTCCGGACAGGGGTCCTATGGATGAGCAGTTCTTC. Amino acids: CASSPPDRGPMDEQFF.

The gene calls are TRBV6-5 and TRBJ2-5; 10 bases are a match to TRBD2. Germline CDR1 is MNHEY and CDR2 is SVGAGI. Trimming cost V 4 bases and J 3 bases; bases outside gene matches: 8. The CDR3 has 16 amino acids. CDR3 nucleotide sequence: TGTGCCAGCAGTTTCGCCCCCGGACTAGCGGAAGAGACCCAGTACTTC. It specifies CASSFAPGLAEETQYF.

The chain uses TRBV9 and TRBJ1-1; no clear D gene. Germline CDR1 is SGDLS and CDR2 is YYNGEE. V was shortened by 0 bases and J by 1 base, with 10 bases between the two germline ends. The CDR3 runs 15 residues. CDR3 sequence (DNA): TGTGCCAGCAGCGTAGTCTCTCAGTGGAACACTGAAGCTTTCTTT. This encodes CASSVVSQWNTEAFF.

V usage is TRBV6-1 and J usage is TRBJ2-7, with a weak D call TRBD1 (6 bases). This CDR3 contains 15 residues. CDR1 and CDR2 (germline): MNHNS, SASEGT. Trimming took 6 bases from V and 0 from J, leaving 15 bases between them. The CDR3 spells CASSSGTLVSYEQYF. The CDR3, as DNA: TGTGCCAGCAGCTCCGGGACACTCGTCTCCTACGAGCAGTACTTC.

The chain has TRBV5-4 and TRBJ2-7, with 9 bases that match TRBD1. The CDR3 length is 13 residues. Germline V CDR1 and CDR2: SGHNT, YYREEE (reference sequence). Germline trimming cut 4 bases from V and 5 bases from J; bases unmatched to any gene: 4. The CDR3 DNA follows: TGTGCCAGCAGCCTGGACAGGGGCCACGAGCAGTACTTC. Translated, it gives CASSLDRGHEQYF.

About this clone: The sample contains more than one DNA sequence encoding this CDR3. The chain has TRBV9 and TRBJ2-7; 7 positions match TRBD2. J lost 2 bases, V lost 2 bases, and 4 bases had no gene match. The germline gives CDR1 SGDLS, CDR2 YYNGEE. This CDR3 comprises 14 residues. CDR3 coding DNA: TGTGCCAGCAGCGTCGGCGGGAGAGCCTACGAGCAGTACTTC. As protein: CASSVGGRAYEQYF.

The chain has TRBV27 and TRBJ2-1; 7 nucleotides line up with TRBD1. The germline CDR1 and CDR2 sequences are MNHEY and SMNVEV (reference sequence). This CDR3 spans 17 amino acids. J gave up 0 bases and V 2 bases, and 7 bases lay outside the gene matches. CDR3 sequence reads: CASSLPNNRGSYNEQFF. The CDR3 DNA reads as TGTGCCAGCAGTTTACCGAACAACAGGGGCTCCTACAATGAGCAGTTCTTC.

This rearrangement joins TRBV7-6 to TRBJ2-7; D is perhaps TRBD1 (5 bases). Deletions cut 3 bases from V and 3 bases from J, with 12 bases between. The CDR3 sequence is 14 residues long. The germline V gene encodes CDR1 SGHVS and CDR2 FNYEAQ. CDR3 amino acids: CASSFQDSYYEQYF. The CDR3 bases are TGTGCCAGCAGCTTCCAAGACAGCTACTACGAGCAGTACTTC.

The chain employs TRBV27 and TRBJ2-7; TRBD2 aligns across 11 bases. CDR3 length: 15 amino acids. Trimming cost V 2 bases and J 4 bases; bases outside gene matches: 4. Germline-derived CDR1 and CDR2 are MNHEY and SMNVEV (reference sequence). The DNA of the CDR3 is TGTGCCAGCAGTTTAGGGACTAGCGGACAATACGAGCAGTACTTC. Residues: CASSLGTSGQYEQYF.

The chain carries TRBV11-3 and TRBJ1-1; TRBD1 might be the D (6 bases). The V end lost 5 bases, the J end lost 7 bases, and 8 bases lay between the germline ends. CDR1 and CDR2 from the germline V gene are SGHNT and YENEEA. The CDR3 is made up of 11 amino acids. Here the CDR3 reads CASSQGGEAFF. The CDR3 DNA follows: TGTGCCAGCAGCCAAGGGGGTGAAGCTTTCTTT.

The V call is TRBV15, the J call TRBJ1-4; D might be TRBD1 (6 bases). The germline CDR1 and CDR2 sequences are LNHNV and YYDKDF (reference sequence). Trimming pared 2 bases from V and 4 bases from J, leaving 17 bases between. The CDR3 totals 17 residues. CDR3 nucleotides: TGTGCCACCAGCAGATCCCTAAGGAGGGGGAATAATGAAAAACTGTTTTTT. It specifies CATSRSLRRGNNEKLFF.

The CDR3 DNA is TGTGCTAGTGGTGTGGGGGTGTTGACGACAGATACGCAGTATTTT. Translated, it gives CASGVGVLTTDTQYF. V gene TRBV12-5 combines with J gene TRBJ2-3, with D perhaps TRBD1 or TRBD2 (5 bases each). Germline CDR1 is LGHNT and CDR2 is FRNRAP. The V end lost 5 bases, the J end lost 3 bases, and 15 bases lay between the germline ends. The CDR3 spans 15 residues.

The chain couples TRBV7-8 to TRBJ2-1; 10 nucleotides line up with TRBD2. Germline V CDR1 and CDR2: SGHVS, FQNEAQ. There are 18 residues in the CDR3. V shed 2 bases and J 6 bases; nucleotides not matched to a gene: 13. The CDR3 reads CASSLRDRASGSLNEQFF. Here the CDR3 DNA reads TGTGCCAGCAGCTTAAGAGACAGGGCTAGCGGGAGCCTCAATGAGCAGTTCTTC.

The chain links TRBV2 to TRBJ2-1; tentative D call: TRBD2 (6 bases). V lost 6 bases and J lost 0, with 12 bases in between. The CDR3 has 15 amino acids. Germline V lookup: CDR1 SNHLY, CDR2 FYNNEI. The DNA of the CDR3 is TGTGCCAGCAGAGATAGCGGAGGCTCCTACAATGAGCAGTTCTTC. This encodes CASRDSGGSYNEQFF.

The chain carries TRBV7-3 and TRBJ1-1; tentatively, D is TRBD1 (5 bases). Between the trimmed V and J ends, which lost 5 bases and 3 bases, there was a span of 16 bases. Germline V gene lookup returns CDR1 SGHTA and CDR2 FQGTGA. CDR3 length: 15 residues. DNA of the CDR3: TGTGCCAGCAGCCCCGGGACCGGACTGGACACTGAAGCTTTCTTT. Its protein product is CASSPGTGLDTEAFF.

The chain's CDR3 is CASSARTGEDTQYF. In DNA form, the CDR3 reads TGTGCCAGCAGCGCCAGGACAGGGGAAGATACGCAGTATTTT. The chain has TRBV9 and TRBJ2-3; 9 bases agree with TRBD1. The CDR3 consists of 14 residues. CDR1 and CDR2 from the germline V gene are SGDLS and YYNGEE. The junction had 4 bases not matched to a gene; V was cut back by 3 bases and J by 5 bases.

This rearrangement joins TRBV29-1 to TRBJ2-1; 16 bases line up with TRBD2. Germline CDR1 reads SQVTM; CDR2 reads ANQGSEA. V dropped 3 bases and J dropped 2; count of bases not matched to a gene: 4. CDR3 length equals 17 residues. The CDR3 loop is CSVEGTSGRATYNEQFF. In DNA, the CDR3 is TGCAGCGTTGAGGGGACTAGCGGGAGGGCTACCTACAATGAGCAGTTCTTC.

This clone was observed a few times. The rearrangement links TRBV28 to TRBJ1-2, with 8 nucleotides matching TRBD1. The germline V gene has CDR1 MDHEN and CDR2 SYDVKM. V dropped 5 bases and J dropped 4; count of bases not matched to a gene: 6. The CDR3 contains 14 residues. CDR3 in amino acids: CASSPTGGAYGYTF. The CDR3 nucleotides read TGTGCCAGCAGTCCCACAGGGGGAGCCTATGGCTACACCTTC.

This clone has only a few counts. This chain links TRBV10-2 with TRBJ2-7; unclear D gene. In germline, CDR1 is WSHSY, CDR2 SAAADI. CDR3 length: 11 amino acids. V was clipped by 8 bases and J by 4 bases, with 9 bases between them. The CDR3 loop reads CASSNEYEQYF. CDR3 sequence (DNA): TGCGCCAGCTCCAACGAGTACGAGCAGTACTTC.

The rearrangement joins TRBV28 to TRBJ2-5; tentative D call: TRBD2 (6 bases). The CDR3 consists of 16 residues. V was cut by 1 base and J by 4 bases, with 16 bases left in between. Germline values: CDR1 MDHEN, CDR2 SYDVKM. This chain's CDR3 is CASSLSPGGRRETQYF. DNA of the CDR3: TGTGCCAGCAGTTTATCCCCCGGAGGGCGGAGAGAGACCCAGTACTTC.

J is TRBJ1-2 and V is TRBV6-1, with 7 bases lining up with TRBD1. V dropped 10 bases and J dropped 4; count of bases not matched to a gene: 9. The germline V gene encodes CDR1 MNHNS and CDR2 SASEGT. This CDR3 has 13 amino acids. This chain's CDR3 is CATRGGGLYGYTF. The CDR3 DNA follows: TGTGCCACCCGAGGAGGGGGCCTCTATGGCTACACCTTC.

The chain employs TRBV28 and TRBJ2-2, with a weak D call TRBD1 (6 bases). Germline CDR1 is MDHEN and CDR2 is SYDVKM. Trimming stripped 5 bases from V and 4 bases from J, with 14 bases between. This CDR3 comprises 15 residues. The CDR3 sequence: CASSRYRVPTGELFF. CDR3 bases: TGTGCCAGCAGTCGATACAGGGTGCCCACCGGGGAGCTGTTTTTT.